The T cell receptor beta chain under discussion was sequenced for a study of memory CD4+ T cells and cytomegalovirus serostatus. Study-wide results and caveats: Suggested: most of the CMV-linked TCR signature lies in CD4+ memory cells.

Single viable CD3+CD4+CD8-CD45RO+ cells were sorted as the memory CD4+ T cells. V was cut by 0 bases and J by 6 bases, with 8 bases left in between. Germline values: CDR1 MGHDK, CDR2 SYGVNS. The CDR3 has 14 residues. In this sample, this clone turned up a few times. What it binds is unknown. Data came from immunoSEQ multiplex PCR; TCRdb stores just in-frame clones and leaves some out. The data hold 85,000 to 100,000 clones, with 75% to 90% observed a single time. The receptor's source is an adult in good health and CMV-seropositive. This chain connects TRBV25-1 to TRBJ2-2; D not certain. Material for sequencing was memory CD4+ T cells from blood. CDR3 loop: CASSEYLVPGELFF. The CDR3 DNA reads as TGTGCCAGCAGTGAATATCTTGTCCCCGGGGAGCTGTTTTTT.